The clone carrying this T cell receptor (beta chain) was counted at least ten times. Its cognate antigen is unknown. A single record per CDR3 protein comes from TCRdb applying MiXCR to the 5' RACE reads. Of about 250,000 distinct CDR3 sequences listed, around 8.8% are singletons. V was shortened by 1 base and J by 6 bases, with 14 bases between the two germline ends. The CDR3 length is 15 residues. This sample stems from a study of identical twins. Study conclusions and caveats: Some out-of-frame alpha sequences were shared by twins, and these showed excess low generation probability. Insertions ran lower in abundant cord blood beta clonotypes, though not in memory repertoires.

Another study also made use of these data, one on yellow fever vaccine responses in identical twins.

The TCR originated in a woman between 18 and 29 years old in good health. The genes are TRBV12-3 or TRBV12-4 and TRBJ2-3, with D hard to call. The sequenced sample was CD8+ T cells sorted from blood. CDR3 in amino acids: CASSLETVQEDTQYF. The CDR3 nucleotides read TGTGCCAGCAGTTTAGAGACCGTCCAGGAGGATACGCAGTATTTT.